Presented here are 16 T cell receptor beta chains from one specimen sequenced in a study of blood T cell repertoires in COVID-19. Libraries were prepared by immunoSEQ multiplex PCR; TCRdb keeps only in-frame clonotypes and omits some of them. The repertoire holds fewer than 300,000 clones, with about 89% as singletons. Input material: peripheral blood. All receptors derive from a man aged 40-50 years who had recovered from COVID-19.

The V and J genes are TRBV4-2 and TRBJ2-7; D is undetermined. The germline V and J ends were trimmed by 5 bases and 7 bases, with 12 bases remaining between them. The V gene's germline CDR1 is LGHNA and CDR2 YNFKEQ. This CDR3 comprises 12 residues. Here the CDR3 reads CASSYAEREQYF. The CDR3 bases are TGTGCCAGCAGCTACGCTGAGAGGGAGCAGTACTTC.

The chain couples TRBV16 to TRBJ2-5; TRBD1 agrees at 8 bases. Germline V gene sequence: CDR1 KGHSY, CDR2 FQNENV. There are 16 residues in the CDR3. Trimming took 2 bases from V and 2 from J; bases not matched to a gene: 7. In nucleotides, the CDR3 is TGTGCCAGCAGCCAACCGGACAGGGCAGGACAAGAGACCCAGTACTTC. It specifies CASSQPDRAGQETQYF.

The chain employs TRBV19 and TRBJ2-1; D possibly corresponds to TRBD2 (5 bases). This CDR3 is built from 16 residues. The ends were cut back, 1 base at V and 0 bases at J, with 10 bases in the middle. The V gene's germline CDR1 is LNHDA and CDR2 SQIVND (reference sequence). The CDR3 sequence: CASSIAGTSSYNEQFF. Here the CDR3 DNA reads TGTGCCAGTAGTATAGCAGGCACTAGCTCCTACAATGAGCAGTTCTTC.

The V gene is TRBV6-2 or TRBV6-3, the J gene TRBJ2-7; 9 bases fit TRBD1. This CDR3 has 15 residues. V trimming: 2 bases; J trimming: 4 bases; junction bases outside the gene matches: 6. The germline V gene has CDR1 MNHEY and CDR2 SVGEGT. CDR3 bases: TGTGCCAGCAGTTACCCGGACAGGGGCGTGTACGAGCAGTACTTC. Amino acid sequence: CASSYPDRGVYEQYF.

The chain combines TRBV5-4 with TRBJ1-1; D not certain. The CDR3 length is 15 residues. V gave up 4 bases and J gave up 1 base, with 14 bases separating them. The germline V gene encodes CDR1 SGHNT and CDR2 YYREEE (reference sequence). The CDR3 DNA is TGTGCCAGCAGCCCTAGAGCCCTCCCGAACACTGAAGCTTTCTTT. Its protein product is CASSPRALPNTEAFF.

The chain combines TRBV5-1 with TRBJ2-1; 7 nucleotides agree with TRBD2. Germline lookup yields CDR1 SGHRS and CDR2 YFSETQ. J lost 1 base, V lost 5 bases, and 3 bases had no gene match. This CDR3 is built from 14 residues. The CDR3 DNA reads TGCGCCAGCAGGGGACTATTTTCCTACAATGAGCAGTTCTTC. As protein: CASRGLFSYNEQFF.

This chain links TRBV7-9 with TRBJ2-7; 9 bases match TRBD2. The germline V gene has CDR1 SEHNR and CDR2 FQNEAQ (reference sequence). This CDR3 spans 14 amino acids. The V gene end was trimmed by 5 bases and the J gene end by 5 bases; junction bases not matched to a gene: 7. The CDR3 sequence is CASSTRTSADEQYF. The CDR3 nucleotides are TGTGCCAGCAGCACTCGGACTAGCGCCGACGAGCAGTACTTC.

This sequence joins TRBV5-1 and TRBJ2-7, with TRBD2 matching 9 bases. The ends lost 4 bases at V and 3 bases at J; junction bases unmatched: 8. The CDR3 totals 15 residues. Looked up from germline, CDR1 is SGHRS and CDR2 is YFSETQ. The CDR3 loop is CASSVGRGGGYEQYF. The DNA for the CDR3 is TGCGCCAGCAGCGTGGGGCGCGGGGGGGGCTACGAGCAGTACTTC.

The chain uses TRBV7-2 and TRBJ1-2, with TRBD1 matching over 11 bases. The germline V gene has CDR1 SGHTA and CDR2 FQGNSA. The length of the CDR3 is 15 residues. V was clipped by 2 bases and J by 8 bases; unmatched bases: 7. The CDR3 here is CASSLTGTGGQGYTF. The CDR3 nucleotides are TGTGCCAGCAGCTTAACCGGGACAGGGGGGCAAGGCTACACCTTC.

This sequence joins TRBV4-3 and TRBJ1-4; no clear D gene. From germline, CDR1 is LGHNA and CDR2 YSLEER. This CDR3 is built from 16 residues. Trimming removed 3 bases at V and 5 bases at J, with 16 bases between. The DNA of the CDR3 is TGCGCCAGCAGCCAGATGGGAGGCAGAGAGAATGAAAAACTGTTTTTT. Translating it yields CASSQMGGRENEKLFF.

CDR3 loop: CASSDPGGSEQYF. For the CDR3, the DNA is TGTGCCAGCAGTGATCCGGGTGGGAGCGAGCAGTACTTC. The chain uses TRBV2 and TRBJ2-7; tentatively, D is TRBD2 (5 bases). Germline loops: CDR1 SNHLY, CDR2 FYNNEI. Deletions cut 3 bases from V and 6 bases from J, with 12 bases between. CDR3 size: 13 residues.

This chain joins TRBV12-3 or TRBV12-4 and TRBJ2-5; no definite D call. CDR3 length: 12 amino acids. V was trimmed by 5 bases and J by 8 bases, leaving 12 bases between them. CDR3 in amino acids: CASSKYLHTQYF. The CDR3 coding sequence is TGTGCCAGCAGTAAATACTTGCATACCCAGTACTTC.

CDR3 in DNA: TGTGCCAGCAGCCAAGCTAGCGGGAGGGCCCGTGAGCAGTTCTTC. It specifies CASSQASGRAREQFF. This chain links TRBV16 with TRBJ2-1; 12 bases are shared with TRBD2. The CDR3 spans 15 residues. Germline V gene sequence: CDR1 KGHSY, CDR2 FQNENV. The J segment lost 9 bases and the V segment lost 2 bases, leaving 5 bases of the junction unmatched.

Turning to this clone: The identical CDR3 is also encoded by other nucleotide sequences in the sample. The chain couples TRBV7-8 to TRBJ2-5, with D tentatively TRBD2 (5 bases). The V end lost 1 base, the J end lost 5 bases, and 5 bases lay between the germline ends. Per the germline V gene, CDR1 is SGHVS and CDR2 is FQNEAQ. The CDR3 runs to 12 residues. DNA for the CDR3: TGTGCCAGCAGCTTAGTAGCGGAGACCCAGTACTTC. It is translated as CASSLVAETQYF. Combining the CDR3 with reference TRBV7-8 and TRBJ2-5 gives the whole variable domain GAGVSQSPRYKVAKRGQDVALRCDPISGHVSLFWYQQALGQGPEFLTYFQNEAQLDKSGLPSDRFFAERPEGSVSTLKIQRTQQEDSAVYLCASSLVAETQYFGPGTRLLVL.

This chain uses TRBV3-1 (or the pseudogene TRBV3-2) with TRBJ2-6, with TRBD2 matching 10 bases. The CDR3 is 20 residues long. Germline loops: CDR1 LGHDT, CDR2 YNNKEL (reference sequence). Trimming cost V 3 bases and J 1 base; bases outside gene matches: 12. The CDR3 region is CASSQSLAGTPRSGANVLTF. For the CDR3, the DNA is TGTGCCAGCAGCCAGTCACTAGCGGGGACCCCTAGGTCTGGGGCCAACGTCCTGACTTTC.

The chain uses TRBV6-5 and TRBJ1-2; D possibly corresponds to TRBD1 (6 bases). Trimming shortened V by 11 bases and J by 4 bases, and 23 bases separated the two germline ends. Germline lookup yields CDR1 MNHEY and CDR2 SVGAGI. The CDR3 has 15 residues. The CDR3 DNA reads TGTGCCGGGCATTCCTGGGTGCAGGGGAGCTATGGCTACACCTTC. It encodes CAGHSWVQGSYGYTF.